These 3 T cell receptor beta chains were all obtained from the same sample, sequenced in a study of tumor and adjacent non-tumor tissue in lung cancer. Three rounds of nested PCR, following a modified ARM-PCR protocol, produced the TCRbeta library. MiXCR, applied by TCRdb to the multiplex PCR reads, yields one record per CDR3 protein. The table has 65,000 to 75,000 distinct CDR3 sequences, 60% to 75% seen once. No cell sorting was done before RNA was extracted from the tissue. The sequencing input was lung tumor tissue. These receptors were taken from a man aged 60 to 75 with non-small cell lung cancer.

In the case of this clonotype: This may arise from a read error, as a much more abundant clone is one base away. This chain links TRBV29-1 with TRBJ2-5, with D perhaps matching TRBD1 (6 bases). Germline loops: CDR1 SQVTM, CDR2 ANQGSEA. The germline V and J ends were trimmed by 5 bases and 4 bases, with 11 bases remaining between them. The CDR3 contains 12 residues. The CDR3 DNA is TGCAGCGTTACAGGGAGTATAGAGACCCAGTACTTC. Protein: CSVTGSIETQYF.

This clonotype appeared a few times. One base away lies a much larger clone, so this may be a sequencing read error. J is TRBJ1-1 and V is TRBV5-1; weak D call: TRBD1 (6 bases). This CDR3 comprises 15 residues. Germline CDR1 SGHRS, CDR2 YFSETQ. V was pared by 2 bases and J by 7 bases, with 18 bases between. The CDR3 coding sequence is TGCGCCAGCAGCTTAGGTGGTGAGGGGGGTGATGAAGCTTTCTTT. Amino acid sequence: CASSLGGEGGDEAFF.

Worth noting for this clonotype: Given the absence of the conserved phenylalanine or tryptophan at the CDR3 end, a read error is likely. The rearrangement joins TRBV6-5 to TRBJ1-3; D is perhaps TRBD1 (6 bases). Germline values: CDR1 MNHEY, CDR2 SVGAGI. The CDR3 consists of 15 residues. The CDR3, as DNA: TGTGCCGGCAGCTTACAGGGTCGCTCTGGAAACACCATATATTTA. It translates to CAGSLQGRSGNTIYL.